The present TCR beta chain was sequenced within a study of fetal regulatory T cell absence and autoimmunity. As concerns this clone: What it binds is unknown.

Only in-frame clones appear in the TCRdb table, and some are missing; sequencing was by immunoSEQ multiplex PCR. Of 95,000 to 100,000 clones listed, roughly 78% are singletons. Study-level results: Compared with cord blood, pancreas showed oligoclonal TCR enrichment, some clones over 90-fold. The oligoclonal enrichment was interpreted as supporting antigen-driven pancreatic autoimmunity before birth in IPEX syndrome.

Material for sequencing was pancreas tissue. This sequence was found in a male donor with IPEX syndrome.

CDR3 protein: CASSLSGLGNYGYTF. The CDR3 DNA sequence: TGTGCCAGCAGTTTATCAGGGTTAGGTAACTATGGCTACACCTTC. The rearrangement uses TRBV27 and TRBJ1-2, with D unresolved. CDR1 is MNHEY and CDR2 is SMNVEV in the germline V gene (reference sequence). The CDR3 runs 15 residues. The V end was cut by 0 bases, the J end by 1 base, with 9 bases between.